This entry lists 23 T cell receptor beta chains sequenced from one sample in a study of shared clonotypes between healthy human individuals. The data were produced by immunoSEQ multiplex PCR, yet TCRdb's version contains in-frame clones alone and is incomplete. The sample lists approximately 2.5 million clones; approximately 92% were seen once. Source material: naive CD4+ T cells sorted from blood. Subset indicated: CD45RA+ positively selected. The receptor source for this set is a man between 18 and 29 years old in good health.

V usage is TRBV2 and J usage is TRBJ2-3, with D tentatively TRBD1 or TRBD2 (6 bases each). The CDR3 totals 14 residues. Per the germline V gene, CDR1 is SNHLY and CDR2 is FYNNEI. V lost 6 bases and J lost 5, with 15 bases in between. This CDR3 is CASRVRGLGDTQYF. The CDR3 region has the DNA TGTGCCAGCAGAGTCCGGGGGCTGGGAGATACGCAGTATTTT.

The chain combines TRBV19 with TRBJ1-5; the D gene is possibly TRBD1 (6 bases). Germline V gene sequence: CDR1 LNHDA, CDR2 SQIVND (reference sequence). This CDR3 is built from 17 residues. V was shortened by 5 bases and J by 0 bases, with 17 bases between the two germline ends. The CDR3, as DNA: TGTGCCAGTAGTCTAATTGAAGGACAGTATAGCAATCAGCCCCAGCATTTT. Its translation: CASSLIEGQYSNQPQHF. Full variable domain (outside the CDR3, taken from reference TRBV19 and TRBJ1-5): DGGITQSPKYLFRKEGQNVTLSCEQNLNHDAMYWYRQDPGQGLRLIYYSQIVNDFQKGDIAEGYSVSREKKESFPLTVTSAQKNPTAFYLCASSLIEGQYSNQPQHFGDGTRLSIL.

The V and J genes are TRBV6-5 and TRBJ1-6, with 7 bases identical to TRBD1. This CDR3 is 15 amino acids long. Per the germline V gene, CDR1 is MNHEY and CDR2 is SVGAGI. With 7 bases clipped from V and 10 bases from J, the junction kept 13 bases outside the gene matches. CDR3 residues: CASNKQQGQGSPLHF. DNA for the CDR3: TGTGCCAGCAACAAACAACAGGGGCAGGGATCACCCCTCCACTTT.

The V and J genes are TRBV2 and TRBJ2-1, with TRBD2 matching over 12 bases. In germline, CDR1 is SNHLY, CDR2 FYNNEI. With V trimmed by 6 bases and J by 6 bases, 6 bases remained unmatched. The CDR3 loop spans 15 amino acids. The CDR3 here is CASSLLAGGFNEQFF. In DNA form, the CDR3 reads TGTGCCAGCAGCCTACTAGCGGGGGGTTTCAATGAGCAGTTCTTC.

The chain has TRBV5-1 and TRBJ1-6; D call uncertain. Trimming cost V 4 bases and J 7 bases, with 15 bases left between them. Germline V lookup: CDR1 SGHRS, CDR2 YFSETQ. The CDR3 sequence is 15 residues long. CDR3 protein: CASSPGAGTNSPLHF. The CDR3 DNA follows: TGCGCCAGCAGCCCCGGAGCAGGAACGAATTCACCCCTCCACTTT.

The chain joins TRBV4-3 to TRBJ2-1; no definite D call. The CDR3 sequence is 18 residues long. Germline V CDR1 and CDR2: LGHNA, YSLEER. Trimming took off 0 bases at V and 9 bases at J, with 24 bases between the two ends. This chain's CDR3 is CASSQDSSATAAMGEQFF. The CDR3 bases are TGCGCCAGCAGCCAAGATTCCTCGGCCACCGCCGCCATGGGTGAGCAGTTCTTC.

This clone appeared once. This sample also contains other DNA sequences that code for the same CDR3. CDR3 amino acids: CASSPSGTSYEQYF. The CDR3 coding sequence is TGTGCCAGCAGCCCCTCCGGGACATCCTACGAGCAGTACTTC. This sequence joins TRBV9 and TRBJ2-7, with a possible D match to TRBD1 (6 bases). CDR3 length: 14 residues. Germline V lookup: CDR1 SGDLS, CDR2 YYNGEE. Trimming cost V 4 bases and J 1 base, with 12 bases left between them.

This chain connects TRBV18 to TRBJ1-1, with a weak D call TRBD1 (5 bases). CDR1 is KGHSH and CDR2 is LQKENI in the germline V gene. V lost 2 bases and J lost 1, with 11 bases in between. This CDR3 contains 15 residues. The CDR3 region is CASSPGEGRNTEAFF. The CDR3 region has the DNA TGTGCCAGCTCACCAGGGGAGGGGCGGAACACTGAAGCTTTCTTT.

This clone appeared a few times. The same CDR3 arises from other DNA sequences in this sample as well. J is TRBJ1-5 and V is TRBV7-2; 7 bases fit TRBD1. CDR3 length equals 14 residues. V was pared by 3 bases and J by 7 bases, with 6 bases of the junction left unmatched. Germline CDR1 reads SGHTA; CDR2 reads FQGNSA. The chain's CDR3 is CASSLRQGGQPQHF. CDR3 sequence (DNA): TGTGCCAGCAGCTTGCGACAGGGCGGCCAGCCCCAGCATTTT. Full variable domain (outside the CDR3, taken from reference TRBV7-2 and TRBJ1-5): GAGVSQSPSNKVTEKGKDVELRCDPISGHTALYWYRQSLGQGLEFLIYFQGNSAPDKSGLPSDRFSAERTGGSVSTLTIQRTQQEDSAVYLCASSLRQGGQPQHFGDGTRLSIL.

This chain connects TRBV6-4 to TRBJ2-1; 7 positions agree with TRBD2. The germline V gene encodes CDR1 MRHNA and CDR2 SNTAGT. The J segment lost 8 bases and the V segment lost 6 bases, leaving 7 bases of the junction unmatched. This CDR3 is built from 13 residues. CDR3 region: CASSRERGDEQFF. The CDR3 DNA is TGTGCCAGCAGCCGGGAGCGGGGCGATGAGCAGTTCTTC.

The CDR3 spells CASSFRPGARDTEAFF. CDR3 bases: TGTGCCAGCAGCTTCCGTCCGGGGGCGAGAGACACTGAAGCTTTCTTT. V and J are TRBV11-1 and TRBJ1-1; weak D call: TRBD1 (6 bases). Trimming left V 3 bases short and J 3 bases short, with 17 bases between. Germline CDR1 reads SGHAT; CDR2 reads FQDESV (reference sequence). The CDR3 is 16 amino acids.

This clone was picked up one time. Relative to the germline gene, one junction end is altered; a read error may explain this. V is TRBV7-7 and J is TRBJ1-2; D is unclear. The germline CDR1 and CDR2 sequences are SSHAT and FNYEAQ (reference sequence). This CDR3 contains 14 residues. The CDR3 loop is CASSLGHTNYGYTF. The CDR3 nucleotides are TGTGCTAGCAGCTTAGGGCACACTAACTATGGCTACACCTTC.

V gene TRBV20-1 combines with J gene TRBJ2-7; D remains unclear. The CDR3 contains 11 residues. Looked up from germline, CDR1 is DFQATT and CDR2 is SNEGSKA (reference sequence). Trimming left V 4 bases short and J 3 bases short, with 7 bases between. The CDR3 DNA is TGCAGTGCTATGGCCGGCTACGAGCAGTACTTC. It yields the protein CSAMAGYEQYF.

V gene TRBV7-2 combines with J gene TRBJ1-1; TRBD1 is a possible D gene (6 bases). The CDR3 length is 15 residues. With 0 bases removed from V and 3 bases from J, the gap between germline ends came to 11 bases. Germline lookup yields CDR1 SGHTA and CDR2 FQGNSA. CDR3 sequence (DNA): TGTGCCAGCAGCTTAGCGGGGGCTGGGTACACTGAAGCTTTCTTT. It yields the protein CASSLAGAGYTEAFF.

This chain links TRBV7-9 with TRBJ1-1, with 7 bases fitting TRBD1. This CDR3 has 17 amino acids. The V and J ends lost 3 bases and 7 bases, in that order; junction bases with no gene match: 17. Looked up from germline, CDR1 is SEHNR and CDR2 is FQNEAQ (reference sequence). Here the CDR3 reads CASSLSGTVWVEGEAFF. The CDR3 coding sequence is TGTGCCAGCAGCTTGTCCGGGACAGTGTGGGTCGAGGGTGAAGCTTTCTTT.

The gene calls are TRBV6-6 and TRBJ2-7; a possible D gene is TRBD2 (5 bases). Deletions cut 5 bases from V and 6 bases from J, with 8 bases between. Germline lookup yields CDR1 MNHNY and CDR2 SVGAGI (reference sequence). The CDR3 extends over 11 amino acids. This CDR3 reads CASSRGFEQYF. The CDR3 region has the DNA TGTGCCAGCAGTCGAGGGTTCGAGCAGTACTTC.

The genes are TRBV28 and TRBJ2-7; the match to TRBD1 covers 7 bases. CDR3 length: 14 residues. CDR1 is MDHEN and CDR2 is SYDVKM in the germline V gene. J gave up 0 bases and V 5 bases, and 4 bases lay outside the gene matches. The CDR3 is CASSEPGGSYEQYF. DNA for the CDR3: TGTGCCAGCAGTGAACCAGGGGGCTCCTACGAGCAGTACTTC.

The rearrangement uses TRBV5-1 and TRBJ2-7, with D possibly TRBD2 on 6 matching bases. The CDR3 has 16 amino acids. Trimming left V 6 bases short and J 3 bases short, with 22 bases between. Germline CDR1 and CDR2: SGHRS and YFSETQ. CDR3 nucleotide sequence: TGCGCCAGCATCCCCGGAGGGAGTCGGGGGATCTACGAGCAGTACTTC. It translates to CASIPGGSRGIYEQYF.

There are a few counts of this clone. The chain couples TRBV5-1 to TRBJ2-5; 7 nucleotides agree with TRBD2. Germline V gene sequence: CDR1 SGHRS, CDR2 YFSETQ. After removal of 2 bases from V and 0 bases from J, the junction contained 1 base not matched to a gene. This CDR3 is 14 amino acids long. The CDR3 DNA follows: TGCGCCAGCAGCTTTGGGGGGGACCAAGAGACCCAGTACTTC. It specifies CASSFGGDQETQYF.

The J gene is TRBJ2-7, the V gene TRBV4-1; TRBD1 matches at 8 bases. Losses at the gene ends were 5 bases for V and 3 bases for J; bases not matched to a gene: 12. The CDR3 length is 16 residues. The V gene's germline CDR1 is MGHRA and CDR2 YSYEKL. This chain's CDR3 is CASSRGPGQEFYEQYF. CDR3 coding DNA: TGCGCCAGCAGCAGAGGGCCGGGACAGGAGTTCTACGAGCAGTACTTC.

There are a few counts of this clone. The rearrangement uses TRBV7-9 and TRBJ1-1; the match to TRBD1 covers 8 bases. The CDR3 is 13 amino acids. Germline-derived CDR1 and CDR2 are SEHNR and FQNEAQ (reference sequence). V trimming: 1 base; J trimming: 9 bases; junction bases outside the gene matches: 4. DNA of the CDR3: TGTGCCAGCAGCTTAGGAGGACAGGGAAAAGCTTTCTTT. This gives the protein CASSLGGQGKAFF.

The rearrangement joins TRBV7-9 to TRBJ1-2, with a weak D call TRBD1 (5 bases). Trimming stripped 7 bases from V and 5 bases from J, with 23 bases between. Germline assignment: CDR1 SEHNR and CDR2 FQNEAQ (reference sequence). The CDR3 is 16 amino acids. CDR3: CASTPEKHRDQYGYTF. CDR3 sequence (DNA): TGTGCCAGCACGCCCGAAAAACATAGGGACCAATATGGCTACACCTTC.

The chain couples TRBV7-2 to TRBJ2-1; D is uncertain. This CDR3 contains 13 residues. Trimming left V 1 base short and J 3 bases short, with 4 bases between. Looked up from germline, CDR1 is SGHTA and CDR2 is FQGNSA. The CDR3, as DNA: TGTGCCAGCAGCTTAGAGTACTACAATGAGCAGTTCTTC. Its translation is CASSLEYYNEQFF.